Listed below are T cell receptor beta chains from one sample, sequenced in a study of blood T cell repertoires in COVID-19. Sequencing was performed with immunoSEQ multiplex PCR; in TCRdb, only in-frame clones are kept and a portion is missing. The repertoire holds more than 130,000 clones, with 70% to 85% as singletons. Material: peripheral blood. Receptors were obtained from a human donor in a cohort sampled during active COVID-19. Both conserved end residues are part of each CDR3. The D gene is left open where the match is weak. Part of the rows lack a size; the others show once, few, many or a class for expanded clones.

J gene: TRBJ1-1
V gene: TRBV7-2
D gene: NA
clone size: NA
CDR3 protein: CASSLLGAMNTEAFF
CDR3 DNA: TGTGCCAGCAGCTTATTGGGGGCCATGAACACTGAAGCTTTCTTT

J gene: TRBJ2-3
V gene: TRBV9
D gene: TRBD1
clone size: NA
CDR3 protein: CASSVGPGTGPGDTQYF
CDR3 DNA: TGTGCCAGCAGCGTTGGTCCCGGGACAGGGCCAGGGGATACGCAGTATTTT

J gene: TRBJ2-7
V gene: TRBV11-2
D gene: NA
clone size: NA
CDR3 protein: CASSARGWGNRHEQYF
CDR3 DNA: TGTGCCAGCAGCGCCCGGGGGTGGGGAAATCGCCACGAGCAGTACTTC

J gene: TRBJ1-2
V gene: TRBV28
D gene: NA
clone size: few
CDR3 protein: CASTSRRGGIYGYTF
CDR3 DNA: TGTGCCAGCACCAGCCGCCGAGGGGGTATCTATGGCTACACCTTC

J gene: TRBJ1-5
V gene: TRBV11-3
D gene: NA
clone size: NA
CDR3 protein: CASSSRRTGPPMVNQPQHF
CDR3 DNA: TGTGCCAGCAGCAGTAGACGAACAGGCCCCCCGATGGTCAATCAGCCCCAGCATTTT

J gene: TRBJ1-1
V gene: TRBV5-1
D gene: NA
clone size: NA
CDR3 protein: CARVRDTRTNTEAFF
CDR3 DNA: TGCGCCCGCGTCCGGGACACAAGAACGAACACTGAAGCTTTCTTT

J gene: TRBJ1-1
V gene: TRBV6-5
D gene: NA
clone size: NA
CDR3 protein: CASSSTRGGNTEAFF
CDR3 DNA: TGTGCCAGCAGTTCCACCCGGGGGGGAAACACTGAAGCTTTCTTT

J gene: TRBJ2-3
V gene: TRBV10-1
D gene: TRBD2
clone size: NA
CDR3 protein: CASRNRGGGGGSTDTQYF
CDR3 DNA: TGCGCCAGCAGGAACAGGGGTGGCGGGGGGGGTAGCACAGATACGCAGTATTTT

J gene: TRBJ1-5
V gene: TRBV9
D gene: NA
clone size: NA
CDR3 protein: CASSVGAGDDQPQHF
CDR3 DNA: TGTGCCAGCAGCGTAGGGGCAGGGGATGATCAGCCCCAGCATTTT

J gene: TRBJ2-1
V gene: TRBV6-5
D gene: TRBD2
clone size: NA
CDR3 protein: CASSYRRGGTNEQFF
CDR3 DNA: TGTGCCAGCAGTTATAGGCGGGGGGGAACGAATGAGCAGTTCTTC

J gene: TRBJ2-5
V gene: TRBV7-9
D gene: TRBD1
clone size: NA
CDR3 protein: CASSLEARGQGGPSETQYF
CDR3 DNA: TGTGCCAGCAGCTTAGAGGCCCGAGGACAGGGTGGCCCCTCGGAGACCCAGTACTTC

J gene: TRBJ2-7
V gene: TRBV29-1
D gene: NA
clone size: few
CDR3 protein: CSVEGASPLGFGQQYF
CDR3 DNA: TGCAGCGTTGAGGGAGCCTCCCCACTTGGGTTCGGGCAGCAGTACTTC

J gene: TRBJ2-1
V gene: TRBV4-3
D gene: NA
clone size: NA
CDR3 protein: CASSQVTTSHYGYEQFF
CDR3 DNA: TGCGCCAGCAGCCAAGTGACGACTAGTCATTATGGTTATGAGCAGTTCTTC

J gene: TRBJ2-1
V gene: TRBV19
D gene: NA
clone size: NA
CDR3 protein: CASSIEAPPYNEQFF
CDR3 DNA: TGTGCCAGTAGTATAGAAGCTCCACCATACAATGAGCAGTTCTTC

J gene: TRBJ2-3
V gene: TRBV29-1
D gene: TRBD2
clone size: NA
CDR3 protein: CSVESSGGPAGMNPQYF
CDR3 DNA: TGCAGCGTTGAGTCTAGCGGGGGGCCGGCCGGAATGAATCCGCAGTATTTT

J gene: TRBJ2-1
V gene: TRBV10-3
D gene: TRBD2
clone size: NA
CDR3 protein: CAISVLASGVDEQFF
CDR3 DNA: TGTGCCATCAGTGTATTGGCTAGCGGGGTGGATGAGCAGTTCTTC

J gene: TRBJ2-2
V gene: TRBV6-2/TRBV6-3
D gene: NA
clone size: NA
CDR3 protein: CASSLWGGSLLQELFF
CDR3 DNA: TGTGCCAGCAGTCTATGGGGCGGTTCCCTCCTCCAGGAGCTGTTTTTT

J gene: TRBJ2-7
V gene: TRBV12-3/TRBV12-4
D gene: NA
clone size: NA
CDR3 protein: CASGLIGEQYF
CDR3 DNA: TGTGCCAGCGGACTCATCGGGGAGCAGTACTTC

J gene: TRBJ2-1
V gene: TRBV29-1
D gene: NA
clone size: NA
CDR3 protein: CSVEVADEQFF
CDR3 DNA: TGCAGCGTTGAAGTTGCAGATGAGCAGTTCTTC

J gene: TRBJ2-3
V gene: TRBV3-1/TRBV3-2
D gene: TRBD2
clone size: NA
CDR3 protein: CASSQERISGPDTQYF
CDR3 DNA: TGTGCCAGCAGCCAAGAACGGATTAGCGGGCCAGATACGCAGTATTTT

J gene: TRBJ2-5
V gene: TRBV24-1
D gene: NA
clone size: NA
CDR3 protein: CATSQGWETQYF
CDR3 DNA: TGTGCCACCAGCCAGGGATGGGAGACCCAGTACTTC

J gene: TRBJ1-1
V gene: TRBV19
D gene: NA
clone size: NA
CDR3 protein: CASSISSVNTEAFF
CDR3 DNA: TGTGCCAGTAGTATTTCTTCAGTGAACACTGAAGCTTTCTTT

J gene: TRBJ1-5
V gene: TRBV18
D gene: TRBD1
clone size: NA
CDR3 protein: CASSPTGAGYSNQPQHF
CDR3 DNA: TGTGCCAGCTCACCTACAGGGGCGGGTTATAGCAATCAGCCCCAGCATTTT

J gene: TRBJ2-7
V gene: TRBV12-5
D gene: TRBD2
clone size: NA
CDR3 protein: CASGLSPGLGQAQYF
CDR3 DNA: TGTGCTAGTGGTTTGTCTCCGGGACTAGGGCAGGCGCAGTACTTC

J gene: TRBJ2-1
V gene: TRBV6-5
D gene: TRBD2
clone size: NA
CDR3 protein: CASNGLAGGRVEQFF
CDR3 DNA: TGTGCCAGCAATGGACTAGCGGGGGGGCGGGTTGAGCAGTTCTTC

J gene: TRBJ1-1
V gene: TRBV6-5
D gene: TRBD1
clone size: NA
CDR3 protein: CASSSGTGGGTEAFF
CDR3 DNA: TGTGCCAGCAGTTCTGGGACAGGGGGAGGCACTGAAGCTTTCTTT

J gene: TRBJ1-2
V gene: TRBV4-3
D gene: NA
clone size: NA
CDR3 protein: CASSQGWRDGYTF
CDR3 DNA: TGCGCCAGCAGCCAAGGTTGGAGGGATGGCTACACCTTC

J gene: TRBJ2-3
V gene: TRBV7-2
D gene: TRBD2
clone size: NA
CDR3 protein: CASSPWTSGGRDTQYF
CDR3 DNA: TGTGCCAGCAGCCCATGGACTAGCGGGGGGCGGGATACGCAGTATTTT

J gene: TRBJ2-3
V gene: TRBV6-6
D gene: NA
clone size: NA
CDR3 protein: CASSLRTPSADTQYF
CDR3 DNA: TGTGCCAGCAGTTTAAGAACCCCCAGCGCAGATACGCAGTATTTT

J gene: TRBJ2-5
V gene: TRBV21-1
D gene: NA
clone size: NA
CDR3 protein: CASTGLSWETQYF
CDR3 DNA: TGTGCCAGCACGGGACTCTCCTGGGAGACCCAGTACTTC

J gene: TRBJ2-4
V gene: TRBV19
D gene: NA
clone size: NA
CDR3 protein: CASSNPSGDIQYF
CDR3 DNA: TGTGCCAGTAGTAACCCGTCGGGGGACATTCAGTACTTC

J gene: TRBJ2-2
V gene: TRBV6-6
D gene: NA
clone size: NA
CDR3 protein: CASTPRRGNTGELFF
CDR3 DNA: TGTGCCAGCACCCCCCGGCGGGGGAACACCGGGGAGCTGTTTTTT

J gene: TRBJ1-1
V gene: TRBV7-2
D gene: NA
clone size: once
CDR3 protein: CASSLRQRNTEAFF
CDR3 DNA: TGTGCCAGCAGCTTACGACAGAGGAACACTGAAGCTTTCTTT

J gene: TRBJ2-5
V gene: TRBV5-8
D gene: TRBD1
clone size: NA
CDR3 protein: CASSRGTGGAGETQYF
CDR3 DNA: TGTGCCAGCAGTCGCGGGACAGGGGGCGCGGGAGAGACCCAGTACTTC

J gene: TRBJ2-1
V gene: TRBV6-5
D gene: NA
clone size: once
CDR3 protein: CASTRQPDNEQFF
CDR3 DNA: TGTGCCAGCACCCGACAGCCCGACAATGAGCAGTTCTTC

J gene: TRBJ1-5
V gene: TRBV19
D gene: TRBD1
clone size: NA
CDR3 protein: CASSTVGTGVNQPQHF
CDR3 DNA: TGTGCCAGTAGTACCGTAGGGACAGGGGTAAATCAGCCCCAGCATTTT

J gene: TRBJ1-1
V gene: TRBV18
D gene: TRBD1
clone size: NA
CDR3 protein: CASSPRRQGRTEAFF
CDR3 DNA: TGTGCCAGCTCACCACGCCGACAGGGTCGAACTGAAGCTTTCTTT

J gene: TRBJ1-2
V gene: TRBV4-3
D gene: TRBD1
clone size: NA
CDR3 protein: CASSQATGGADYGYTF
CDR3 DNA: TGCGCCAGCAGCCAAGCAACAGGGGGCGCGGACTATGGCTACACCTTC

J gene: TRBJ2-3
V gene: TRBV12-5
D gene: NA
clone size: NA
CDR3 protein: CASGNRATDTQYF
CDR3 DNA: TGTGCTAGTGGGAACAGGGCGACAGATACGCAGTATTTT

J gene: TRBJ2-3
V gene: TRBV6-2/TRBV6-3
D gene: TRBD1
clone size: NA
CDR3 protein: CASSHYAGTGRVDTQYF
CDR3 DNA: TGTGCCAGCAGTCACTACGCCGGGACAGGGAGGGTAGATACGCAGTATTTT

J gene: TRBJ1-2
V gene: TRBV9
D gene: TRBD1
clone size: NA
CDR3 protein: CASSEQTGNGYTF
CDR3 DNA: TGTGCCAGCAGCGAGCAGACAGGGAATGGCTACACCTTC

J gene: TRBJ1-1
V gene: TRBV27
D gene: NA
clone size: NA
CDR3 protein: CASSTGPITEAFF
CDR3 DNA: TGTGCCAGCAGTACAGGACCCATCACTGAAGCTTTCTTT

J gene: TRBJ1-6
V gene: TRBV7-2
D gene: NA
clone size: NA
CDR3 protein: CASSREGKQGGSPLHF
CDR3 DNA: TGTGCCAGCAGCCGGGAGGGGAAACAGGGCGGTTCACCCCTCCACTTT

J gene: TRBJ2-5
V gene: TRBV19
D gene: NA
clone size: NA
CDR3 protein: CASSLTGRRETQYF
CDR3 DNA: TGTGCCAGTAGTCTGACAGGGAGGAGGGAGACCCAGTACTTC

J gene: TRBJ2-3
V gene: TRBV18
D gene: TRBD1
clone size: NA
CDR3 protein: CASSPLDRGTDTQYF
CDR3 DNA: TGTGCCAGCTCACCGTTGGACAGGGGCACAGATACGCAGTATTTT

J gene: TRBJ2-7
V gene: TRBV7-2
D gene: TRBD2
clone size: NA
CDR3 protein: CASSTSGGVYEQYF
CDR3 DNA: TGTGCCAGCAGTACTAGCGGGGGGGTCTACGAGCAGTACTTC

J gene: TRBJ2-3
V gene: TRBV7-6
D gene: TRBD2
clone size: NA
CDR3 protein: CASSLSRTGGEKFTDTQYF
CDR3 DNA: TGTGCCAGCAGCCTCTCAAGGACGGGGGGGGAAAAATTCACAGATACGCAGTATTTT

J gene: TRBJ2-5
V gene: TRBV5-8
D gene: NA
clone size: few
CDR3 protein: CASSLGAGTLEETQYF
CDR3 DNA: TGTGCCAGCAGCTTGGGGGCAGGGACTCTAGAAGAGACCCAGTACTTC